This T cell receptor beta chain was captured by sequencing in a study of cytomegalovirus exposure and HLA in healthy donors. This clone was found a few times. Per the germline V gene, CDR1 is MNHNS and CDR2 is SASEGT. The V gene lost 1 base and the J gene lost 6 bases, with 17 bases spanning the gap. The CDR3 runs 16 residues. PCR was performed using 60 Vbeta and 13 Jbeta primers. Repertoires were generated with immunoSEQ multiplex PCR, while TCRdb's copy carries only in-frame clones and drops some. The sample yields about 94,000 clones, around 80% seen once. Sequencing input: PBMCs. The V gene is TRBV6-1, the J gene TRBJ2-3, with a weak D call TRBD1 (6 bases). This receptor was identified in a woman aged 55-70 years in good health and CMV-seronegative. The CDR3 sequence is CASSEVVRGPQDTQYF. The CDR3 nucleotides are TGTGCCAGCAGTGAAGTGGTCAGGGGACCCCAGGATACGCAGTATTTT.